A single sample is the source of the 8 T cell receptor beta chains below, sequenced in a study of beta chain features in type 1 diabetes. Study-wide results and caveats: Shortening that was moderate but significant affected the TCRB CDR3s of Type 1 diabetes patients in all four CD4+ subsets.

The sequenced template was cDNA made from the entire isolated RNA. TCRdb's copy holds only in-frame clones and misses some; the assay was immunoSEQ multiplex PCR. The repertoire holds about 740,000 clones, with roughly 12% as singletons. Their target antigens are unknown. Sequencing used naive CD4+ T cells from blood. These receptor sequences come from a man in his late teens or twenties with type 1 diabetes.

This clone was seen only a few times. CDR3 sequence reads: CASSLTILGNPREYF. Written as DNA, the CDR3 is TGTGCCAGCAGTTTGACGATTTTAGGAAATCCGAGGGAGTACTTC. V gene TRBV28 combines with J gene TRBJ2-7; TRBD2 might be the D (5 bases). CDR1 and CDR2 (germline): MDHEN, SYDVKM. The CDR3 sequence is 15 residues long. V was clipped by 3 bases and J by 11 bases, with 23 bases between them.

This clone was seen a handful of times. The chain couples TRBV15 to TRBJ1-3, with 7 bases lining up with TRBD1. CDR3 size: 18 residues. CDR1 and CDR2 (germline): LNHNV, YYDKDF (reference sequence). V lost 5 bases to trimming and J lost 0 bases; unmatched junction nucleotides: 13. CDR3 loop: CATSSHRDSASSGNTIYF. CDR3 DNA sequence: TGTGCCACCAGCTCCCACCGGGACAGCGCCAGCTCTGGAAACACCATATATTTT.

The chain joins TRBV15 to TRBJ2-2, with 8 nucleotides matching TRBD1. The CDR3 covers 14 residues. CDR1 LNHNV and CDR2 YYDKDF come from the germline V gene (reference sequence). Trimming removed 5 bases from V and 8 bases from J; junction bases left unmatched: 7. CDR3 residues: CATSYRQGQGELFF. In DNA, the CDR3 is TGTGCCACCAGCTACCGACAGGGGCAAGGGGAGCTGTTTTTT.

Only a few counts were recorded for this clone. The rearrangement links TRBV6-5 to TRBJ1-1; the D gene is possibly TRBD1 (6 bases). V shed 0 bases and J shed 5 bases, with 16 bases lying between them. CDR3 length: 16 residues. Per the germline V gene, CDR1 is MNHEY and CDR2 is SVGAGI. CDR3 amino acids: CASSYSMGASGTEAFF. The CDR3 region has the DNA TGTGCCAGCAGTTACTCGATGGGGGCAAGCGGGACTGAAGCTTTCTTT.

The J gene is TRBJ2-7, the V gene TRBV4-2; possible D gene TRBD1, 7 bases. The V gene lost 1 base and the J gene lost 5 bases, with 18 bases spanning the gap. The CDR3 has 16 residues. Germline CDR1 and CDR2: LGHNA and YNFKEQ. In nucleotides, the CDR3 is TGTGCCAGCAGCCAAGGCAGGGGGGCCCCTCCCGACGAGCAGTACTTC. It translates to CASSQGRGAPPDEQYF.

The chain carries TRBV6-6 and TRBJ2-3; D perhaps matches TRBD2 (6 bases). The germline V and J ends were trimmed by 11 bases and 0 bases, with 21 bases remaining between them. CDR3 length: 16 amino acids. Germline CDR1 reads MNHNY; CDR2 reads SVGAGI (reference sequence). CDR3 loop: CASPKEGLHSTDTQYF. The CDR3 nucleotides are TGTGCCTCCCCCAAGGAGGGGCTTCATAGCACAGATACGCAGTATTTT.

The sample holds one count of this clone. This specimen includes other DNA sequences encoding the same CDR3. The gene calls are TRBV30 and TRBJ1-3; D perhaps matches TRBD1 (5 bases). CDR3 length equals 13 residues. Trimming took 3 bases from V and 1 from J, leaving 7 bases between them. Germline CDR1 reads GTSNPN; CDR2 reads SVGIG (reference sequence). CDR3 sequence (DNA): TGTGCCTGGAGAGGGGAGTCTGGAAACACCATATATTTT. It translates to CAWRGESGNTIYF.

J is TRBJ1-6 and V is TRBV2; the D gene is possibly TRBD1 (6 bases). This CDR3 contains 12 residues. CDR1 SNHLY and CDR2 FYNNEI come from the germline V gene. With 8 bases removed from V and 10 bases from J, the gap between germline ends came to 12 bases. This chain's CDR3 is CASGDMNSPLHF. DNA of the CDR3: TGTGCCAGCGGGGACATGAACTCACCCCTCCACTTT.